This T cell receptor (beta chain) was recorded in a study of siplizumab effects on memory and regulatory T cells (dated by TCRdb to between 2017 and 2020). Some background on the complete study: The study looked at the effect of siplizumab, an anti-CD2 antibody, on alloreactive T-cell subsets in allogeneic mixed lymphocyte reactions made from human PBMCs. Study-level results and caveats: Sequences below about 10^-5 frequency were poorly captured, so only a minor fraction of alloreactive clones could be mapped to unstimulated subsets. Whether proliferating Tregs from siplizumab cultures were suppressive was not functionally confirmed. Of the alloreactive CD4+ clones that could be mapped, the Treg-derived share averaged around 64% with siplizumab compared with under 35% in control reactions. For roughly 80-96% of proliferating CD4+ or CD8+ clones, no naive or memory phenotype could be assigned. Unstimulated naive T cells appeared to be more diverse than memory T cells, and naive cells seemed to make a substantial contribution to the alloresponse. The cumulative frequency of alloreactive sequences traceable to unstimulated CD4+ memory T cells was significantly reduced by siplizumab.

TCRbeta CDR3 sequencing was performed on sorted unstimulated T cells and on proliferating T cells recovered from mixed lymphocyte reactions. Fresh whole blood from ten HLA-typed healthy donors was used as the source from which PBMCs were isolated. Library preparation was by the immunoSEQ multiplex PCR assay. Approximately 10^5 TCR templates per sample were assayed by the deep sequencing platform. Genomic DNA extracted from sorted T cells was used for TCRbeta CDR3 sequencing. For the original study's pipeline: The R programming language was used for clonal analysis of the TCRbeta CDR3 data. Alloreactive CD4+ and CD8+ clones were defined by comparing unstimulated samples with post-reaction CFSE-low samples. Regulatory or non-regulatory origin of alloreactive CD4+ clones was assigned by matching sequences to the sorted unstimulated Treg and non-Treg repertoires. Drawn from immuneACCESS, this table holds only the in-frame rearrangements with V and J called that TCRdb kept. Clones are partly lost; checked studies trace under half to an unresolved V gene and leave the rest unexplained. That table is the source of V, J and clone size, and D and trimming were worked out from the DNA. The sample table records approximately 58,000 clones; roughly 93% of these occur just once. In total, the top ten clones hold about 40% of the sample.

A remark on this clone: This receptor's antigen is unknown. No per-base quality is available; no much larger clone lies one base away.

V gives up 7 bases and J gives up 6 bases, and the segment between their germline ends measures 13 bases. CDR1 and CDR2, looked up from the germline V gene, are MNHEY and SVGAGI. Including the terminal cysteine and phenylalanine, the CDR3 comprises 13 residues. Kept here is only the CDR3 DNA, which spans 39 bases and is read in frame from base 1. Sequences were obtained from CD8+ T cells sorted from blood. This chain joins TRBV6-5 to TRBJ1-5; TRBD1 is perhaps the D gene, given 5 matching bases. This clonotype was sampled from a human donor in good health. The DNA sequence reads TGTGCCAGCACCGACAGTCGGGGTCAGCCCCAGCATTTT. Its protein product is CASTDSRGQPQHF.